This section outlines one T cell receptor beta chain sequence together with its context. This entry is derived from a study of T cells in Graves' hyperthyroidism and ophthalmopathy. Researchers amplified the TCR beta CDR3 regions from RNA transcripts. HTBI primers were used for first-round RT-PCR of the TCR CDR3. Via MiXCR, TCRdb re-called the multiplex PCR reads, giving one row per CDR3 protein. Of about 570,000 distinct CDR3 sequences in the sample, roughly 46% were seen once. Input material: peripheral blood or thyroid tissue (not recorded which). The TCR was taken from an adult woman with Graves' disease, either hyperthyroidism or ophthalmopathy (not recorded which).

For the CDR3, the DNA is TGTGCCATCAGTGGAGGGGCCAATGACTACACCTTC. Amino acids: CAISGGANDYTF. J is TRBJ1-2 and V is TRBV10-3; TRBD1 is a possible D gene (5 bases). Germline V gene sequence: CDR1 ENHRY, CDR2 SYGVKD. Trimming took 4 bases from V and 10 from J, leaving 13 bases between them. The CDR3 consists of 12 residues.